These 10 T cell receptor beta chains share one sample of origin, sequenced in a study of cytomegalovirus exposure and HLA in healthy donors. The PCR ran on 60 Vbeta and 13 Jbeta primers. TCRdb's copy holds only in-frame clones and misses some; the assay was immunoSEQ multiplex PCR. Of around 180,000 clones in the sample, over 60% were seen once. The sequenced sample was PBMCs. The receptors here all came from a girl aged 5 to 17 in good health and CMV-seronegative.

The chain couples TRBV6-6 to TRBJ1-1; D not certain. The CDR3 sequence is 13 residues long. Germline values: CDR1 MNHNY, CDR2 SVGAGI (reference sequence). Trimming took 6 bases from V and 4 from J, leaving 12 bases between them. The CDR3 reads CASSSVEATEAFF. CDR3 DNA sequence: TGTGCCAGCAGCTCAGTGGAGGCCACTGAAGCTTTCTTT.

DNA of the CDR3: TGTGCCAGCAGTGAACAAGCGGGGGACACAGATACGCAGTATTTT. Translated, it gives CASSEQAGDTDTQYF. The rearrangement uses TRBV2 and TRBJ2-3; 8 nucleotides align to TRBD2. Germline-derived CDR1 and CDR2 are SNHLY and FYNNEI. The V gene end was trimmed by 2 bases and the J gene end by 2 bases; junction bases not matched to a gene: 3. There are 15 residues in the CDR3. Full variable domain (rest looked up from reference TRBV2 and TRBJ2-3): EPEVTQTPSHQVTQMGQEVILRCVPISNHLYFYWYRQILGQKVEFLVSFYNNEISEKSEIFDDQFSVERPDGSNFTLKIRSTKLEDSAMYFCASSEQAGDTDTQYFGPGTRLTVL.

The chain carries TRBV19 and TRBJ1-6; tentatively, D is TRBD1 (5 bases). Trimming pared 4 bases from V and 8 bases from J, leaving 9 bases between. There are 13 residues in the CDR3. The germline CDR1 and CDR2 sequences are LNHDA and SQIVND (reference sequence). CDR3 DNA sequence: TGTGCCAGTAGTAGTCTAGGGGATTCACCCCTCCACTTT. Protein: CASSSLGDSPLHF.

This chain links TRBV10-1 with TRBJ2-6, with a weak D call TRBD2 (5 bases). Germline-derived CDR1 and CDR2 are WNHNN and SYGVQD (reference sequence). Trimming pared 9 bases from V and 0 bases from J, leaving 6 bases between. CDR3 length equals 13 residues. The DNA of the CDR3 is TGCGCCAGTGGGAGCTCTGGGGCCAACGTCCTGACTTTC. Translating it yields CASGSSGANVLTF.

V usage is TRBV27 and J usage is TRBJ2-3, with a possible D match to TRBD1 (6 bases). The length of the CDR3 is 15 residues. V lost 5 bases and J lost 2, with 14 bases in between. Germline assignment: CDR1 MNHEY and CDR2 SMNVEV (reference sequence). CDR3 sequence: CASSGPRGITDTQYF. CDR3 nucleotide sequence: TGTGCCAGCAGTGGACCTAGGGGGATCACAGATACGCAGTATTTT.

The chain recombines TRBV15 with TRBJ2-3, with 14 bases matching TRBD2. Germline loops: CDR1 LNHNV, CDR2 YYDKDF (reference sequence). This CDR3 is built from 20 residues. J lost 0 bases, V lost 2 bases, and 10 bases had no gene match. The CDR3 here is CATSRNGLAGGTHSTDTQYF. The CDR3 nucleotides are TGTGCCACCAGCAGAAATGGACTAGCGGGGGGTACCCATAGCACAGATACGCAGTATTTT. The full variable domain, in which reference TRBV15 and TRBJ2-3 provide the parts outside the CDR3, is DAMVIQNPRYQVTQFGKPVTLSCSQTLNHNVMYWYQQKSSQAPKLLFHYYDKDFNNEADTPDNFQSRRPNTSFCFLDIRSPGLGDTAMYLCATSRNGLAGGTHSTDTQYFGPGTRLTVL.

The chain carries TRBV7-9 and TRBJ1-1; TRBD1 aligns across 8 bases. The germline V gene encodes CDR1 SEHNR and CDR2 FQNEAQ (reference sequence). The CDR3 is 13 residues long. The V segment lost 7 bases and the J segment 4 bases; nucleotides outside the gene matches: 5. The DNA for the CDR3 is TGTGCCAGCAACCCCGGACAGGGCACTGAAGCTTTCTTT. Residues: CASNPGQGTEAFF.

This chain uses TRBV12-1 with TRBJ2-2; the D call TRBD2 from the table was never checked on the DNA. TRBV12-1 constitutes a pseudogene. There are 15 residues in the CDR3. As DNA, the CDR3 is TGTGCCAGCAGCTTTACTACAAGGAACACCGGGGAGCTGTTTTTT. Translated: CASSFTTRNTGELFF.

This chain links TRBV5-6 with TRBJ2-5, with 11 bases that match TRBD2. The ends lost 4 bases at V and 4 bases at J; junction bases unmatched: 12. The CDR3 runs 17 residues. CDR1 and CDR2 (germline): SGHDT, YYEEEE. The CDR3 protein is CASSPPPWLAGGETQYF. DNA of the CDR3: TGTGCCAGCAGCCCCCCTCCTTGGCTAGCGGGAGGAGAGACCCAGTACTTC.

V gene TRBV5-1 combines with J gene TRBJ2-3; tentative D call: TRBD2 (5 bases). Germline loops: CDR1 SGHRS, CDR2 YFSETQ. The CDR3 loop spans 14 amino acids. V lost 4 bases and J 0 bases, leaving 9 bases between the germline ends. CDR3 protein: CASSKGGSTDTQYF. CDR3 sequence (DNA): TGCGCCAGCAGCAAAGGAGGCAGCACAGATACGCAGTATTTT. The variable domain in full, with the rest retrieved from reference TRBV5-1 and TRBJ2-3, is KAGVTQTPRYLIKTRGQQVTLSCSPISGHRSVSWYQQTPGQGLQFLFEYFSETQRNKGNFPGRFSGRQFSNSRSEMNVSTLELGDSALYLCASSKGGSTDTQYFGPGTRLTVL.